This is a list of T cell receptor beta chains from one sample in a study of cytomegalovirus exposure and HLA in healthy donors. Only in-frame clones appear in the TCRdb table, and some are missing; sequencing was by immunoSEQ multiplex PCR. The repertoire table contains 55,000 to 85,000 clones. The sequenced sample was PBMCs. The origin of the receptors is a female donor in good health and CMV-seropositive. Each CDR3 is given with its conserved first and last residue. D genes are given only for firm matches. Size values are once, few and many counts, or a class for expanded clones, and some rows have none.

j_gene: TRBJ1-5; len: 15; d_gene: TRBD1; abundance: -; v_gene: TRBV19; CDR3nt: TGTGCCAGTACCGGCGGGTCAGGGGGCAGTCAGCCCCAGCATTTT; CDR3aa: CASTGGSGGSQPQHF
j_gene: TRBJ1-1; len: 13; d_gene: TRBD1; abundance: -; v_gene: TRBV2; CDR3nt: TGTGCCGGGGGGACAGTATTGAACACTGAAGCTTTCTTT; CDR3aa: CAGGTVLNTEAFF
j_gene: TRBJ1-5; len: 14; d_gene: -; abundance: -; v_gene: TRBV28; CDR3nt: TGTGCCAGCAGTTCCGGGGGGAAAGGTCAGCCCCAGCATTTT; CDR3aa: CASSSGGKGQPQHF
j_gene: TRBJ2-7; len: 14; d_gene: TRBD2; abundance: -; v_gene: TRBV6-5; CDR3nt: TGTGCCAGCGGGCGGGCGGGAGTAAATTACGAGCAGTACTTC; CDR3aa: CASGRAGVNYEQYF
j_gene: TRBJ1-1; len: 11; d_gene: -; abundance: -; v_gene: TRBV6-5; CDR3nt: TGTGCCAGCAGTTACCTCAGAGAAGCTTTCTTT; CDR3aa: CASSYLREAFF
j_gene: TRBJ1-6; len: 12; d_gene: -; abundance: -; v_gene: TRBV2; CDR3nt: TGTGCCAGCGAAACACAGGGACGATCCCTCCACTTT; CDR3aa: CASETQGRSLHF
j_gene: TRBJ2-7; len: 12; d_gene: -; abundance: -; v_gene: TRBV28; CDR3nt: TGTGCCAGCAGTTTAGCGCCCTACGAGCAGTACTTC; CDR3aa: CASSLAPYEQYF
j_gene: TRBJ1-4; len: 15; d_gene: TRBD1; abundance: -; v_gene: TRBV18; CDR3nt: TGTGCCAGCTCACCGGGACAGGGAACTAATGAAAAACTGTTTTTT; CDR3aa: CASSPGQGTNEKLFF
j_gene: TRBJ2-7; len: 13; d_gene: -; abundance: -; v_gene: TRBV29-1; CDR3nt: TGCAGCGTTGAAACCCAGCTAGGAGGTGAGCAGTACTTC; CDR3aa: CSVETQLGGEQYF
j_gene: TRBJ1-2; len: 15; d_gene: TRBD1; abundance: -; v_gene: TRBV7-2; CDR3nt: TGTGCCAGCAGCCTCGGACAGGGCGTCGGCTATGGCTACACCTTC; CDR3aa: CASSLGQGVGYGYTF
j_gene: TRBJ2-7; len: 14; d_gene: -; abundance: -; v_gene: TRBV2; CDR3nt: TGTGCCAGCAGTGACGATATCCGTCGGGGCGAGCAGTACTTC; CDR3aa: CASSDDIRRGEQYF
j_gene: TRBJ2-3; len: 15; d_gene: TRBD2; abundance: -; v_gene: TRBV9; CDR3nt: TGTGCCAGCAGCGTAGCTAGCGGGTTCGGAGATACGCAGTATTTT; CDR3aa: CASSVASGFGDTQYF
j_gene: TRBJ1-3; len: 14; d_gene: -; abundance: -; v_gene: TRBV10-3; CDR3nt: TGTGCCATCAGTGCAGGCTACTCTGGAAACACCATATATTTT; CDR3aa: CAISAGYSGNTIYF
j_gene: TRBJ1-2; len: 15; d_gene: TRBD1; abundance: -; v_gene: TRBV6-6; CDR3nt: TGTGCCAGCAGTGGAGATAGACAGGGTAGTCATGGCTACACCTTC; CDR3aa: CASSGDRQGSHGYTF
j_gene: TRBJ1-5; len: 15; d_gene: TRBD1; abundance: -; v_gene: TRBV11-2; CDR3nt: TGTGCCAGCAGCTTAGCGGCAGGGGGCGGTCAGCCCCAGCATTTT; CDR3aa: CASSLAAGGGQPQHF
j_gene: TRBJ2-7; len: 14; d_gene: -; abundance: -; v_gene: TRBV5-1; CDR3nt: TGCGCCAGCAGCTTGATGCTAGCGTGGAACGAGCAGTACTTC; CDR3aa: CASSLMLAWNEQYF
j_gene: TRBJ2-7; len: 14; d_gene: -; abundance: -; v_gene: TRBV7-8; CDR3nt: TGTGCCAGCAGCTTAGCGTTCGGGTCCTACGAGCAGTACTTC; CDR3aa: CASSLAFGSYEQYF
j_gene: TRBJ1-2; len: 19; d_gene: -; abundance: -; v_gene: TRBV5-1; CDR3nt: TGCGCCAGCAGCTTGGTACCCTCCGGGACACCGAACCTGGGGGATGGCTACACCTTC; CDR3aa: CASSLVPSGTPNLGDGYTF
j_gene: TRBJ2-1; len: 15; d_gene: TRBD2; abundance: -; v_gene: TRBV28; CDR3nt: TGTGCCAGCAGTTTAGGGGGGGGGTTTAAAGATGAGCAGTTCTTC; CDR3aa: CASSLGGGFKDEQFF
j_gene: TRBJ2-6; len: 18; d_gene: TRBD1; abundance: -; v_gene: TRBV5-1; CDR3nt: TGCGCCAGCAGCACAGACCCGGGACAGGGGCCAGGGGCCAACGTCCTGACTTTC; CDR3aa: CASSTDPGQGPGANVLTF
j_gene: TRBJ1-2; len: 15; d_gene: -; abundance: -; v_gene: TRBV5-4; CDR3nt: TGTGCCAGCAGCTTGGCCGACAGAGCTAACTATGGCTACACCTTC; CDR3aa: CASSLADRANYGYTF
j_gene: TRBJ1-5; len: 14; d_gene: -; abundance: -; v_gene: TRBV6-5; CDR3nt: TGTGCCAGCAGTTACTCGAATAGGGGTGAGCCCCAGCATTTT; CDR3aa: CASSYSNRGEPQHF
j_gene: TRBJ2-5; len: 15; d_gene: -; abundance: -; v_gene: TRBV10-3; CDR3nt: TGTGCCATCAGTGAGTCGAGGCAGGGGTTAGAGACCCAGTACTTC; CDR3aa: CAISESRQGLETQYF
j_gene: TRBJ2-4; len: 16; d_gene: -; abundance: -; v_gene: TRBV2; CDR3nt: TGTGCCAGCAGCAATGCCCACCAGGGCTTTGGGAACATTCAGTACTTC; CDR3aa: CASSNAHQGFGNIQYF
j_gene: TRBJ1-3; len: 14; d_gene: -; abundance: -; v_gene: TRBV29-1; CDR3nt: TGCAGCGAACTGAACAGGGAAACTGGAAACACCATATATTTT; CDR3aa: CSELNRETGNTIYF
j_gene: TRBJ2-7; len: 13; d_gene: -; abundance: -; v_gene: TRBV2; CDR3nt: TGTGCCAGCAGACAGTCTACCTTCTACGAGCAGTACTTC; CDR3aa: CASRQSTFYEQYF
j_gene: TRBJ2-1; len: 14; d_gene: TRBD2; abundance: -; v_gene: TRBV19; CDR3nt: TGTGCCAGTCATAGCGGGGGATCCTACAATGAGCAGTTCTTC; CDR3aa: CASHSGGSYNEQFF
j_gene: TRBJ1-4; len: 15; d_gene: -; abundance: -; v_gene: TRBV19; CDR3nt: TGTGCCAGTAGTGCTCCAGGGGATTTGGGCGAAAAACTGTTTTTT; CDR3aa: CASSAPGDLGEKLFF
j_gene: TRBJ2-3; len: 13; d_gene: -; abundance: -; v_gene: TRBV7-9; CDR3nt: TGTGCCAGCAGCTTAGAGGGGACAGATACGCAGTATTTT; CDR3aa: CASSLEGTDTQYF
j_gene: TRBJ2-2; len: 17; d_gene: TRBD2; abundance: -; v_gene: TRBV7-6; CDR3nt: TGTGCCAGCAGCGCGAGAACGGGACTAGCGGATTTCGGGGAGCTGTTTTTT; CDR3aa: CASSARTGLADFGELFF
j_gene: TRBJ2-1; len: 15; d_gene: TRBD2; abundance: -; v_gene: TRBV28; CDR3nt: TGTGCCAGCAGTTCCGGGAGGGTCCTTGACAATGAGCAGTTCTTC; CDR3aa: CASSSGRVLDNEQFF
j_gene: TRBJ2-7; len: 14; d_gene: TRBD1; abundance: -; v_gene: TRBV19; CDR3nt: TGTGCCAGTAGTATAGGACAGGGGGGTTACGAGCAGTACTTC; CDR3aa: CASSIGQGGYEQYF
j_gene: TRBJ1-4; len: 14; d_gene: -; abundance: -; v_gene: TRBV2; CDR3nt: TGTGCCAGCAGTGAATCCCTTACAGTCGAAAAACTGTTTTTT; CDR3aa: CASSESLTVEKLFF
j_gene: TRBJ2-6; len: 19; d_gene: TRBD2; abundance: -; v_gene: TRBV18; CDR3nt: TGTGCCAGCTCACCGTGGGGACTATCCGCGAGCTCTGGGGCCAACGTCCTGACTTTC; CDR3aa: CASSPWGLSASSGANVLTF
j_gene: TRBJ1-2; len: 13; d_gene: -; abundance: -; v_gene: TRBV7-9; CDR3nt: TGTGCCAGCAGTCCTCAGGGGAACTATGGCTACACCTTC; CDR3aa: CASSPQGNYGYTF
j_gene: TRBJ1-5; len: 15; d_gene: -; abundance: -; v_gene: TRBV5-6; CDR3nt: TGTGCCAGCAGCTTGGGTGGGACTTCTAATCAGCCCCAGCATTTT; CDR3aa: CASSLGGTSNQPQHF
j_gene: TRBJ1-4; len: 16; d_gene: -; abundance: -; v_gene: TRBV2; CDR3nt: TGTGCCAGCAGACCCCTTACGACAGCATCGACTGAAAAACTGTTTTTT; CDR3aa: CASRPLTTASTEKLFF
j_gene: TRBJ2-7; len: 14; d_gene: -; abundance: -; v_gene: TRBV28; CDR3nt: TGTGCCAGCAGTACTCGGACTACGTTCTACGAGCAGTACTTC; CDR3aa: CASSTRTTFYEQYF
j_gene: TRBJ1-1; len: 15; d_gene: -; abundance: -; v_gene: TRBV10-2; CDR3nt: TGCGCCAGCAGTGAGTGGAGAGGAGGGCGCACTGAAGCTTTCTTT; CDR3aa: CASSEWRGGRTEAFF
j_gene: TRBJ1-3; len: 15; d_gene: -; abundance: -; v_gene: TRBV5-1; CDR3nt: TGCGCCAGCAGCTTAAGCACCCACTCTGGAAACACCATATATTTT; CDR3aa: CASSLSTHSGNTIYF
j_gene: TRBJ1-1; len: 14; d_gene: -; abundance: -; v_gene: TRBV18; CDR3nt: TGTGCCAGCTCACCCTTTCAGGAAAACACTGAAGCTTTCTTT; CDR3aa: CASSPFQENTEAFF
j_gene: TRBJ1-1; len: 15; d_gene: TRBD1; abundance: -; v_gene: TRBV28; CDR3nt: TGTGCCAGCAGTTCTTCCGGGACAGGGAACACTGAAGCTTTCTTT; CDR3aa: CASSSSGTGNTEAFF
j_gene: TRBJ2-1; len: 15; d_gene: TRBD2; abundance: -; v_gene: TRBV19; CDR3nt: TGTGCCAGTAGCCAACCCAGCGGGAGAGGAAATGAGCAGTTCTTC; CDR3aa: CASSQPSGRGNEQFF
j_gene: TRBJ1-1; len: 14; d_gene: TRBD1; abundance: -; v_gene: TRBV6-1; CDR3nt: TGTGCCAGCAGCAAGGTAGTGGGACAGGGAAAGGCTTTCTTT; CDR3aa: CASSKVVGQGKAFF
j_gene: TRBJ2-1; len: 15; d_gene: TRBD2; abundance: medium-sized; v_gene: TRBV4-2; CDR3nt: TGTGCCAGCAGTCCGGGGCTAGCGGCCTACAATGAGCAGTTCTTC; CDR3aa: CASSPGLAAYNEQFF
j_gene: TRBJ2-5; len: 15; d_gene: TRBD1; abundance: -; v_gene: TRBV28; CDR3nt: TGTGCCAGCAGTTTGGGACAGGGGGCGATGGAGACCCAGTACTTC; CDR3aa: CASSLGQGAMETQYF
j_gene: TRBJ2-1; len: 14; d_gene: -; abundance: -; v_gene: TRBV2; CDR3nt: TGTGCCGCGGGAACCCTACTGGTCTACAATGAGCAGTTCTTC; CDR3aa: CAAGTLLVYNEQFF
j_gene: TRBJ2-7; len: 14; d_gene: TRBD2; abundance: -; v_gene: TRBV7-9; CDR3nt: TGTGCCAGCTTTAGCGGGAGGGGCTCCAACGAGCAGTACTTC; CDR3aa: CASFSGRGSNEQYF
j_gene: TRBJ2-3; len: 15; d_gene: TRBD2; abundance: -; v_gene: TRBV5-1; CDR3nt: TGCGCCAGCAGCTTGGGCCTAGCGGGCACAGATACGCAGTATTTT; CDR3aa: CASSLGLAGTDTQYF
j_gene: TRBJ1-1; len: 15; d_gene: -; abundance: -; v_gene: TRBV7-9; CDR3nt: TGTGCCAGCAGCTTGAACAGGGAGATCGACACTGAAGCTTTCTTT; CDR3aa: CASSLNREIDTEAFF
j_gene: TRBJ2-7; len: 15; d_gene: TRBD1; abundance: -; v_gene: TRBV11-2; CDR3nt: TGTGCCAGCTCACAAGGCCCAGGGGGCGGGCACGAGCAGTACTTC; CDR3aa: CASSQGPGGGHEQYF
j_gene: TRBJ1-5; len: 12; d_gene: -; abundance: -; v_gene: TRBV28; CDR3nt: TGTGCCAGCAGTTCAAACAATCAGCCCCAGCATTTT; CDR3aa: CASSSNNQPQHF
j_gene: TRBJ2-7; len: 19; d_gene: TRBD1; abundance: -; v_gene: TRBV18; CDR3nt: TGTGCCAGCTCACTGGGACAGGGACAGTTGAATAGGGCTACGTACGAGCAGTACTTC; CDR3aa: CASSLGQGQLNRATYEQYF
j_gene: TRBJ1-2; len: 17; d_gene: -; abundance: -; v_gene: TRBV25-1; CDR3nt: TGTGCCAGCAGTCCCCCGACACACCGCGCCTTCGGTGGTGGCTACACCTTC; CDR3aa: CASSPPTHRAFGGGYTF
j_gene: TRBJ2-1; len: 14; d_gene: TRBD2; abundance: -; v_gene: TRBV7-2; CDR3nt: TGTGCCAGCAGCCAGCGGGAGGGCCTTAATGAGCAGTTCTTC; CDR3aa: CASSQREGLNEQFF